The T cell receptor (beta chain) under discussion was sequenced for a study of shared clonotypes between healthy human individuals. TCRdb's table, derived via immunoSEQ multiplex PCR, lists solely in-frame clones and lacks some. Of 1.6 million or so clones in the sample, around 95% were seen once. Study-wide results and limits: Naive subsets, compared against memory subsets, generally had larger estimated richness values. Roughly 5% was the fraction of naive CD4 clonotypes found shared across a few donors.

In the case of this clone: The target antigen is unknown.

The J segment lost 4 bases and the V segment lost 1 base, leaving 3 bases of the junction unmatched. Germline-derived CDR1 and CDR2 are SGHAT and FQNNGV. The CDR3 sequence is 14 residues long. The V gene is TRBV11-2, the J gene TRBJ2-5, with 7 nucleotides matching TRBD1. This TCR was sampled from a man aged 30 to 39 in good health. Sequencing used naive CD4+ T cells sorted from blood. Subset meaning: CD45RA+ positively selected. The CDR3 region is CASSLVTGPETQYF. DNA for the CDR3: TGTGCCAGCAGCTTAGTGACAGGGCCAGAGACCCAGTACTTC.